The present TCR beta chain was sequenced within a study of response to subunit inactivated influenza vaccine. A single record per CDR3 protein comes from TCRdb applying MiXCR to the RT-PCR reads. The profile shows some 640,000 distinct CDR3 sequences, approximately 15% of them singletons. J gave up 2 bases and V 4 bases, and 11 bases lay outside the gene matches. The CDR3 has 18 amino acids. Germline CDR1 is MNHNS and CDR2 is SASEGT. This clonotype was counted at least ten times. The input for sequencing was PBMCs from blood, taken 14 to 15 days before vaccination. The chain joins TRBV6-1 to TRBJ2-1; 10 bases agree with TRBD2. This TCR came from a man aged 45-65 years who received an inactivated influenza vaccine. In DNA, the CDR3 is TGTGCCAGCAGTGGACACGAAACCGGACTAGCGGCCTACAATGAGCAGTTCTTC. Amino acid sequence: CASSGHETGLAAYNEQFF.